This TCR beta chain comes out of a study of blood T cell repertoires in COVID-19. Original processing methods: Amplification of reference gene primers provided the estimated nucleated cell counts. Assay used: immunoSEQ multiplex PCR; TCRdb lists only in-frame clones, some missing. The D gene and trimming were derived from the DNA, and the V and J assignments and clone size from that table. The data contain around 400,000 clones, roughly nine tenths of them singletons. The germline V gene has CDR1 MDHEN and CDR2 SYDVKM. This CDR3 contains 13 residues. Trimming removed 6 bases from V and 5 bases from J, with 11 bases in between. Enrolled through a virtual design, the participants were between 18 and 89 years of age and came from fewer than 30 US areas. All recovered Cohort 3 donors got two negative PCRs, got clearance, or saw symptom resolution.

The rearrangement links TRBV28 to TRBJ1-5, with a weak D call TRBD1 (6 bases). The sequence was obtained from a woman aged 25 to 45 who had recovered from COVID-19. Sequenced: PBMCs or T cells enriched from blood (not recorded which). The CDR3 nucleotides are TGTGCCAGCAGACTTACAGGGTATCAGCCCCAGCATTTT. Protein product: CASRLTGYQPQHF. The complete variable domain, with remaining parts taken from reference TRBV28 and TRBJ1-5, reads DVKVTQSSRYLVKRTGEKVFLECVQDMDHENMFWYRQDPGLGLRLIYFSYDVKMKEKGDIPEGYSVSREKKERFSLILESASTNQTSMYLCASRLTGYQPQHFGDGTRLSIL.